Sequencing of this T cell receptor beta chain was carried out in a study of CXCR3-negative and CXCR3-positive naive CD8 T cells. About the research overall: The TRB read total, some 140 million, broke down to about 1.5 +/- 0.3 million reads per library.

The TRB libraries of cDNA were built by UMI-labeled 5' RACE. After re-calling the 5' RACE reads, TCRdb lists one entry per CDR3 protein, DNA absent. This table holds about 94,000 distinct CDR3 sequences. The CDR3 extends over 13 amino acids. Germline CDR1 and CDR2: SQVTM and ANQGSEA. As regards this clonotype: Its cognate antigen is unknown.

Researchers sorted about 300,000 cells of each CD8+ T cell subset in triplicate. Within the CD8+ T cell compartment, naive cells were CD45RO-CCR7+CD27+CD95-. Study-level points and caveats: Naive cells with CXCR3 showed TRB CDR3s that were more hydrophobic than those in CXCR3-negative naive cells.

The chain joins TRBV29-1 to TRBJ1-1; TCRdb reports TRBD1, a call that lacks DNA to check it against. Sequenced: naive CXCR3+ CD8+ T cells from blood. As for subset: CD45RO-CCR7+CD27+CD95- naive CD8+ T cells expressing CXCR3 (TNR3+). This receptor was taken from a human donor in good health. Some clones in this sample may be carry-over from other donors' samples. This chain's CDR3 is CSVDGTGIAEAFF. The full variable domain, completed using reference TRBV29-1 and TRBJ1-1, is SAVISQKPSRDICQRGTSLTIQCQVDSQVTMMFWYRQQPGQSLTLIATANQGSEATYESGFVIDKFPISRPNLTFSTLTVSNMSPEDSSIYLCSVDGTGIAEAFFGQGTRLTVV.